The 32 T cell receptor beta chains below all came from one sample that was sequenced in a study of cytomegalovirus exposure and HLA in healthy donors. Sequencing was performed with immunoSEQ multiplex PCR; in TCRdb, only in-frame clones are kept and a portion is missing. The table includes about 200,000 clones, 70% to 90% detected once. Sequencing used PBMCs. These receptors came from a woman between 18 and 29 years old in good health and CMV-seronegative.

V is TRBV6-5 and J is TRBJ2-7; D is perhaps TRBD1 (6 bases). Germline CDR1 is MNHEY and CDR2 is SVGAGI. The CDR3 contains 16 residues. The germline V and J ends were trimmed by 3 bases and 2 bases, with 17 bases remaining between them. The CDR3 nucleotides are TGTGCCAGCAGTTATGGGTTGACAGGCGCCCCCTACGAGCAGTACTTC. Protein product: CASSYGLTGAPYEQYF.

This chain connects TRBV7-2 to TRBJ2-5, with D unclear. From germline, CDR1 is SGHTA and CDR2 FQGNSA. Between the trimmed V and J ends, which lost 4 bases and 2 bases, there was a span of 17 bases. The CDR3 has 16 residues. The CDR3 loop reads CASSSPFRGWQETQYF. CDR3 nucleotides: TGTGCCAGCAGCTCCCCTTTCCGCGGCTGGCAAGAGACCCAGTACTTC.

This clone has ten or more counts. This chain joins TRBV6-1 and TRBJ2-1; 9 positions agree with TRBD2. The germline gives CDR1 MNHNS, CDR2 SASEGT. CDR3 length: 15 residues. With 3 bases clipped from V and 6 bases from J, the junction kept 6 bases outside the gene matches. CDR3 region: CASSDGSGGANEQFF. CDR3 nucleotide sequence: TGTGCCAGCAGTGATGGTAGCGGGGGAGCCAATGAGCAGTTCTTC.

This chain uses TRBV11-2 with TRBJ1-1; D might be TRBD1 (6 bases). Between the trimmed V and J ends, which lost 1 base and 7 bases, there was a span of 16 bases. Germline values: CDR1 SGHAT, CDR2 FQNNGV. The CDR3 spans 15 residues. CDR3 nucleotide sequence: TGTGCCAGCAGCTTAGCTGGCAGGGGCGCGGATGAAGCTTTCTTT. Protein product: CASSLAGRGADEAFF.

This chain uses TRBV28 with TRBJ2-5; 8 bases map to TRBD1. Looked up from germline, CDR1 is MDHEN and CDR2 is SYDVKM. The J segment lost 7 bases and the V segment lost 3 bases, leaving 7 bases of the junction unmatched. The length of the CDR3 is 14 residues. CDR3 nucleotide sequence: TGTGCCAGCAGTTTGGACAGGGCAAAGAGGACCCAGTACTTC. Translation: CASSLDRAKRTQYF. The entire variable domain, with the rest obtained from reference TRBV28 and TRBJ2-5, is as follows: DVKVTQSSRYLVKRTGEKVFLECVQDMDHENMFWYRQDPGLGLRLIYFSYDVKMKEKGDIPEGYSVSREKKERFSLILESASTNQTSMYLCASSLDRAKRTQYFGPGTRLLVL.

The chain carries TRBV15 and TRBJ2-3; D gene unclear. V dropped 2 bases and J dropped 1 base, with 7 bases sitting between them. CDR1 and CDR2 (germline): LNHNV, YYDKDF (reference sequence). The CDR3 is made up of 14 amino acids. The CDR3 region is CATSRLGRTDTQYF. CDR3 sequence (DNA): TGTGCCACCAGCAGACTTGGGCGCACAGATACGCAGTATTTT.

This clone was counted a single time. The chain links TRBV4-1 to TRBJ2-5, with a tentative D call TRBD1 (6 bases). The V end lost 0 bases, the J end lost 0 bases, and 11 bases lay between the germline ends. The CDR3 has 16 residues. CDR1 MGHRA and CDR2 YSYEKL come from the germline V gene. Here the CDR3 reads CASSQDPGENQETQYF. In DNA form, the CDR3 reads TGCGCCAGCAGCCAAGACCCAGGGGAAAACCAAGAGACCCAGTACTTC.

As DNA, the CDR3 is TGTGCCACCCATCTCGCAGGGCTTAATCAGCCCCAGCATTTT. The encoded protein is CATHLAGLNQPQHF. The rearrangement links TRBV28 to TRBJ1-5, with a possible D match to TRBD1 (5 bases). Between the trimmed V and J ends, which lost 10 bases and 4 bases, there was a span of 17 bases. The CDR3 extends over 14 amino acids. The germline V gene has CDR1 MDHEN and CDR2 SYDVKM.

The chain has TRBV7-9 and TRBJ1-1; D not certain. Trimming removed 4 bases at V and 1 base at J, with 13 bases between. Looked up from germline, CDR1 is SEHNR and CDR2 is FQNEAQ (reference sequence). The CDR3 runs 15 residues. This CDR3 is CASSYHSTRNTEAFF. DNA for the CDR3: TGTGCCAGCAGCTATCACAGTACTAGGAACACTGAAGCTTTCTTT.

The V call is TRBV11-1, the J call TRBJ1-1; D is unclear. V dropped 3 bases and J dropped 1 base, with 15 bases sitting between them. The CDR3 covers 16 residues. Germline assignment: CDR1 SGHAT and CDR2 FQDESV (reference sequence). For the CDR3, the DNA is TGTGCCAGCAGCTTTCTTCCGGCTCGGGGGAACACTGAAGCTTTCTTT. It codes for CASSFLPARGNTEAFF.

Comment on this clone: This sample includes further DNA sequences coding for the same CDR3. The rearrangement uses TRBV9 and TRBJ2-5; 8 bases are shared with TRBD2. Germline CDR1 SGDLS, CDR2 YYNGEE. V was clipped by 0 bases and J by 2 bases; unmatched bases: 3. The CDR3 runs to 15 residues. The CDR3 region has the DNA TGTGCCAGCAGCGTAGCGGGGGGGCTACAAGAGACCCAGTACTTC. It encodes CASSVAGGLQETQYF.

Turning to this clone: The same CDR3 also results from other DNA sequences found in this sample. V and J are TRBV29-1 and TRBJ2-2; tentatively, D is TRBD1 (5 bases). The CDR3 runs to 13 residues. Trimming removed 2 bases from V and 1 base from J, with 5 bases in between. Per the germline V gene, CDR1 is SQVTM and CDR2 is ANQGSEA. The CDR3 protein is CSVEQGNTGELFF. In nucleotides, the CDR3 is TGCAGCGTTGAACAGGGGAACACCGGGGAGCTGTTTTTT.

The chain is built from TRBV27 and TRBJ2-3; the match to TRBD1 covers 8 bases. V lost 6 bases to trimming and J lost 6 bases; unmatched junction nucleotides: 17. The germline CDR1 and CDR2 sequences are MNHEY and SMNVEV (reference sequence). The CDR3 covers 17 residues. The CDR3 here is CASSEGPRQGFLDTQYF. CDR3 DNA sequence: TGTGCCAGCAGCGAAGGACCCCGACAGGGGTTCTTGGATACGCAGTATTTT.

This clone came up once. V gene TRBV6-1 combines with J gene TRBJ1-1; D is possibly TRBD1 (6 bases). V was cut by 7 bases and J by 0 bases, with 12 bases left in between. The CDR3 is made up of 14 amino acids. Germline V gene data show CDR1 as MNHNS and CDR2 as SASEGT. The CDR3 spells CASIRGRMNTEAFF. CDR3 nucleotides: TGTGCCAGCATCAGGGGACGGATGAACACTGAAGCTTTCTTT.

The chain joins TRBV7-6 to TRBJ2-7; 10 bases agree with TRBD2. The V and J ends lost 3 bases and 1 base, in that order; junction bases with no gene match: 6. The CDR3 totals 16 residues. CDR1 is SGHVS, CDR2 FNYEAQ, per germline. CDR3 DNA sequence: TGTGCCAGCAGCTTGGGACCAGCGGGAGGGTCCTACGAGCAGTACTTC. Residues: CASSLGPAGGSYEQYF.

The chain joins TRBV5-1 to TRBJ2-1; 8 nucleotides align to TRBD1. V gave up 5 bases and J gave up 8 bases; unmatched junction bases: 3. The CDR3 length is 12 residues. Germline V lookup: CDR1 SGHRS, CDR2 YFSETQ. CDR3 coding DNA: TGCGCCAGCAGTCAGGGGGCCCATGAGCAGTTCTTC. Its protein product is CASSQGAHEQFF.

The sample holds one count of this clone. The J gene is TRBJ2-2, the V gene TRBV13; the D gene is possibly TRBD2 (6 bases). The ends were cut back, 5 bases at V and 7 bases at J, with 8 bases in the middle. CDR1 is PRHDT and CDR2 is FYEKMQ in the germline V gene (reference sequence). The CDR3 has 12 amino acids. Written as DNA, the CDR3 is TGTGCCAGCAGCGCGACTAGCGGGGAGCTGTTTTTT. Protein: CASSATSGELFF. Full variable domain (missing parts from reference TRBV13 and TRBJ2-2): AAGVIQSPRHLIKEKRETATLKCYPIPRHDTVYWYQQGPGQDPQFLISFYEKMQSDKGSIPDRFSAQQFSDYHSELNMSSLELGDSALYFCASSATSGELFFGEGSRLTVL.

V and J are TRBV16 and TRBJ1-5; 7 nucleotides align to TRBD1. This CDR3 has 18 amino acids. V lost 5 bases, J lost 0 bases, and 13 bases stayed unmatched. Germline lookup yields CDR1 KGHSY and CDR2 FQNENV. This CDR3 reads CASSFTRDRDYSNQPQHF. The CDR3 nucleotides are TGTGCCAGCAGCTTCACTAGAGACAGGGATTATAGCAATCAGCCCCAGCATTTT.

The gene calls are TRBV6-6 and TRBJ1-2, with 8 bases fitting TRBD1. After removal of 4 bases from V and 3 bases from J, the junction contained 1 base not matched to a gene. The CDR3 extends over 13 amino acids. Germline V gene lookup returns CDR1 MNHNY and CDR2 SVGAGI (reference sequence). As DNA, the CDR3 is TGTGCCAGCAGTTTACAGGGGGACTATGGCTACACCTTC. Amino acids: CASSLQGDYGYTF.

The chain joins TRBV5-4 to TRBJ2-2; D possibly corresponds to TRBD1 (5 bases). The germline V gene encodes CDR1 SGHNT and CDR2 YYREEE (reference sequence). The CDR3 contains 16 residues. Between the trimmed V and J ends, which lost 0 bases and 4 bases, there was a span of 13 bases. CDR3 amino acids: CASSLEWQGSTGELFF. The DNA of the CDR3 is TGTGCCAGCAGCTTGGAATGGCAGGGCAGCACCGGGGAGCTGTTTTTT.

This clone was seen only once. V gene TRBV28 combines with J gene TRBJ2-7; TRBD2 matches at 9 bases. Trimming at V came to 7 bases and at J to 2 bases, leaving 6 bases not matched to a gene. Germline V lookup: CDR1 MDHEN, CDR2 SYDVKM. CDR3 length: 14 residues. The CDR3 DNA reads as TGTGCCAGCACCCCAAGCGGGGGGCCCTACGAGCAGTACTTC. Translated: CASTPSGGPYEQYF. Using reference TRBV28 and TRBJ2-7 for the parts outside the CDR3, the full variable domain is DVKVTQSSRYLVKRTGEKVFLECVQDMDHENMFWYRQDPGLGLRLIYFSYDVKMKEKGDIPEGYSVSREKKERFSLILESASTNQTSMYLCASTPSGGPYEQYFGPGTRLTVT.

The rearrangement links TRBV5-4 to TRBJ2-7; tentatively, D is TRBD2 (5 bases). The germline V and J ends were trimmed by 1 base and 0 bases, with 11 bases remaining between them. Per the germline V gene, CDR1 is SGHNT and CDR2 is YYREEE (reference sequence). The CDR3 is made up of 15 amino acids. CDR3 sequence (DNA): TGTGCCAGCAGCTTGAAAGGAGGCCGCTCCTACGAGCAGTACTTC. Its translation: CASSLKGGRSYEQYF. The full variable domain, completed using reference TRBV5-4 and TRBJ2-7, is ETGVTQSPTHLIKTRGQQVTLRCSSQSGHNTVSWYQQALGQGPQFIFQYYREEENGRGNFPPRFSGLQFPNYSSELNVNALELDDSALYLCASSLKGGRSYEQYFGPGTRLTVT.

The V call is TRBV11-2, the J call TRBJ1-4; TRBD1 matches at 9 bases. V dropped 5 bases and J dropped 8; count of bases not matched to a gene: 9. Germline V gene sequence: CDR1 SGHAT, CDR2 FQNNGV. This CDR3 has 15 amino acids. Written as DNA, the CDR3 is TGTGCCAGCAGCCGCCCACAGGGGGCAGGGGAAAAACTGTTTTTT. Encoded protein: CASSRPQGAGEKLFF.

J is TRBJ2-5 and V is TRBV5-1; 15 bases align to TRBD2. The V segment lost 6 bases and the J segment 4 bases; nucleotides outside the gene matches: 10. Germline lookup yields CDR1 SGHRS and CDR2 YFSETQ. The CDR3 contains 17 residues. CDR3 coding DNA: TGCGCCAGCACCGGACTAGCGGGAGGGTCTTTGGCAGAGACCCAGTACTTC. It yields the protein CASTGLAGGSLAETQYF.

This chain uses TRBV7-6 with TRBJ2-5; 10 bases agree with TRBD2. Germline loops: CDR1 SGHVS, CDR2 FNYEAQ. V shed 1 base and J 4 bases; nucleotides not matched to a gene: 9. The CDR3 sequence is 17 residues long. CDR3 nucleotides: TGTGCCAGCAGCTTAGTGGCGGCTAGCGGGAGAACAGAGACCCAGTACTTC. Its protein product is CASSLVAASGRTETQYF.

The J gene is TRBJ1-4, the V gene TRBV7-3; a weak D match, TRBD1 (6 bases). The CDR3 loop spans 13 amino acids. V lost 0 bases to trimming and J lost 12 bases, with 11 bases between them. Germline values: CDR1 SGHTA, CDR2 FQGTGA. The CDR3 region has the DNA TGTGCCAGCAGCTTAACGGGGGCAGGTGAACTGTTTTTT. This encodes CASSLTGAGELFF.

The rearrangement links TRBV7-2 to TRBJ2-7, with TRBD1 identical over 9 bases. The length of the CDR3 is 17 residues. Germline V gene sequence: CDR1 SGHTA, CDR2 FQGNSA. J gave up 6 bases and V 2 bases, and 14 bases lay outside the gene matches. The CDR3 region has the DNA TGTGCCAGCAGCTTAAGAGTTGCAGGACAGGGGCAAGTCGAGCAGTACTTC. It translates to CASSLRVAGQGQVEQYF. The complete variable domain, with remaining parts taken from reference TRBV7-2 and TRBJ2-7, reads GAGVSQSPSNKVTEKGKDVELRCDPISGHTALYWYRQSLGQGLEFLIYFQGNSAPDKSGLPSDRFSAERTGGSVSTLTIQRTQQEDSAVYLCASSLRVAGQGQVEQYFGPGTRLTVT.

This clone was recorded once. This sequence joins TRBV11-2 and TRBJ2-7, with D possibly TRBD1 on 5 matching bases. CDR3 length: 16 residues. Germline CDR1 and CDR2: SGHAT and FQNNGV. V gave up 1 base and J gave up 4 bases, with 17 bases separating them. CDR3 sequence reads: CASSLGGRLTPYEQYF. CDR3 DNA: TGTGCCAGCAGCTTAGGGGGCAGGTTAACCCCTTACGAGCAGTACTTC.

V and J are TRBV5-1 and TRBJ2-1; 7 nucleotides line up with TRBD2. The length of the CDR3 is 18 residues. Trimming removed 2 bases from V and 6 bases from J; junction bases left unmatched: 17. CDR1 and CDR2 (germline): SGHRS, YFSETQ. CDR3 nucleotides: TGCGCCAGCAGCTTCAGGTCCCCTCTGGCGGGAGTCCGCAATGAGCAGTTCTTC. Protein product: CASSFRSPLAGVRNEQFF.

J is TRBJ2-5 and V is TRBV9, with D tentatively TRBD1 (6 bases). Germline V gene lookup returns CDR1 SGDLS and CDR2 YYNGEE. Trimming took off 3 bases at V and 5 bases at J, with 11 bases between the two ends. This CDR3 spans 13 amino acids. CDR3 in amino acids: CASSGTDGETQYF. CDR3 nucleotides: TGTGCCAGCAGCGGGACAGATGGGGAGACCCAGTACTTC.

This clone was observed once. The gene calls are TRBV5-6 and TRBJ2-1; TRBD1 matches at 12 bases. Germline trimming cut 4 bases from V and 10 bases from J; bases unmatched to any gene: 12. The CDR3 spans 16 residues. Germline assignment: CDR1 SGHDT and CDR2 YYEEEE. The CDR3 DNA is TGTGCCAGCAGCATTACTTACCGGGACAGGGGGCGCGAGCAGTTCTTC. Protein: CASSITYRDRGREQFF.

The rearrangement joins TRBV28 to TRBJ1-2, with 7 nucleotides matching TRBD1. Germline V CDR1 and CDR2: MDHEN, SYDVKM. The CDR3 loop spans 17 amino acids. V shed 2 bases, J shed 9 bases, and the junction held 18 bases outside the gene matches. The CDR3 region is CASSLGPTGTASLSYTF. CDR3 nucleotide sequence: TGTGCCAGCAGTTTAGGCCCCACCGGGACAGCCTCTTTGAGCTACACCTTC.